Listed here are 27 T cell receptor beta chains from one sample, sequenced in a study of T cell responses to AZD1222 COVID-19 vaccine. Assay used: immunoSEQ multiplex PCR; TCRdb lists only in-frame clones, some missing. The sample shows 90,000 to 130,000 clones, about four fifths of them seen only once. The sample here was peripheral blood, taken on day 0 of AZD1222 vaccination. Receptors were obtained from an adult in good health.

The genes are TRBV4-3 and TRBJ1-1; 8 bases map to TRBD1. CDR3 length: 14 amino acids. With 5 bases clipped from V and 4 bases from J, the junction kept 6 bases outside the gene matches. Germline V lookup: CDR1 LGHNA, CDR2 YSLEER. The CDR3 nucleotides read TGCGCCAGCAGCGTCAGGGGGCGAGGCACTGAAGCTTTCTTT. This codes for CASSVRGRGTEAFF.

The chain is built from TRBV7-8 and TRBJ2-3, with D perhaps being TRBD1 or TRBD2 (6 bases each). CDR3 length equals 16 residues. The V gene's germline CDR1 is SGHVS and CDR2 FQNEAQ. The V end was cut by 2 bases, the J end by 2 bases, with 14 bases between. The CDR3 DNA follows: TGTGCCAGCAGCTTAAGGGGGGACTCCTTCACAGATACGCAGTATTTT. This gives the protein CASSLRGDSFTDTQYF.

V and J are TRBV30 and TRBJ1-2, with a weak D call TRBD1 (5 bases). Per germline, CDR1 GTSNPN and CDR2 SVGIG (reference sequence). Trimming stripped 0 bases from V and 6 bases from J, with 11 bases between. This CDR3 is built from 13 residues. Here the CDR3 DNA reads TGTGCCTGGAGTGTATATGGAGGGGATGGCTACACCTTC. Amino acid sequence: CAWSVYGGDGYTF.

The chain couples TRBV14 to TRBJ1-1; a weak D match, TRBD1 (6 bases). This CDR3 has 13 residues. CDR1 SGHDN and CDR2 FVKESK come from the germline V gene. V was clipped by 6 bases and J by 4 bases, with 12 bases between them. The CDR3 sequence is CASRNLGGTEAFF. CDR3 sequence (DNA): TGTGCCAGCAGAAACTTAGGGGGCACTGAAGCTTTCTTT.

The J gene is TRBJ1-5, the V gene TRBV2; D might be TRBD1 (5 bases). Germline V gene sequence: CDR1 SNHLY, CDR2 FYNNEI. V lost 7 bases, J lost 9 bases, and 13 bases lay in between. CDR3 length equals 12 residues. CDR3 residues: CASKGIARPQHF. The CDR3 DNA sequence: TGTGCCAGCAAGGGGATCGCGAGGCCCCAGCATTTT.

The genes are TRBV28 and TRBJ2-3; no firm D call. The CDR3 spans 10 residues. Trimming took 6 bases from V and 4 from J, leaving 2 bases between them. Germline CDR1 MDHEN, CDR2 SYDVKM. The CDR3 is CASRSDTQYF. The CDR3 region has the DNA TGTGCCAGCAGATCAGATACGCAGTATTTT. The complete variable domain, with remaining parts taken from reference TRBV28 and TRBJ2-3, reads DVKVTQSSRYLVKRTGEKVFLECVQDMDHENMFWYRQDPGLGLRLIYFSYDVKMKEKGDIPEGYSVSREKKERFSLILESASTNQTSMYLCASRSDTQYFGPGTRLTVL.

The rearrangement joins TRBV7-2 to TRBJ2-6; no reliable D call. Trimming stripped 4 bases from V and 2 bases from J, with 12 bases between. Germline-derived CDR1 and CDR2 are SGHTA and FQGNSA. The CDR3 spans 16 residues. Written as DNA, the CDR3 is TGTGCCAGCAGCTCTCCTATTTCGACTGGGGCCAACGTCCTGACTTTC. Its translation is CASSSPISTGANVLTF.

J is TRBJ2-7 and V is TRBV3-1 (or the pseudogene TRBV3-2); TRBD2 matches at 8 bases. The CDR3 sequence is 16 residues long. J gave up 0 bases and V 0 bases, and 4 bases lay outside the gene matches. CDR1 and CDR2 from the germline V gene are LGHDT and YNNKEL (reference sequence). CDR3 protein: CASSQDRSGSSYEQYF. CDR3 nucleotides: TGTGCCAGCAGCCAAGATCGAAGCGGGAGCTCCTACGAGCAGTACTTC.

The chain is built from TRBV6-5 and TRBJ2-5; TRBD2 is a possible D gene (6 bases). Looked up from germline, CDR1 is MNHEY and CDR2 is SVGAGI. The V end lost 2 bases, the J end lost 5 bases, and 12 bases lay between the germline ends. The CDR3 spans 14 residues. CDR3 coding DNA: TGTGCCAGCAGTTACCGGGACTTTGTGGAGACCCAGTACTTC. Its protein is CASSYRDFVETQYF.

This clone turned up a few times. The rearrangement links TRBV6-5 to TRBJ1-2, with 7 nucleotides matching TRBD1. This CDR3 comprises 12 residues. CDR1 is MNHEY and CDR2 is SVGAGI in the germline V gene. The J segment lost 5 bases and the V segment lost 10 bases, leaving 7 bases of the junction unmatched. The CDR3 bases are TGTGCCATCCGGACAGGTCCTTATGGCTACACCTTC. Protein: CAIRTGPYGYTF.

This clone appeared a few times. The chain links TRBV19 to TRBJ1-3; D gene unclear. The CDR3 covers 13 residues. Per the germline V gene, CDR1 is LNHDA and CDR2 is SQIVND (reference sequence). Trimming shortened V by 4 bases and J by 2 bases, and 6 bases separated the two germline ends. CDR3 protein: CASSKTAGNTIYF. Here the CDR3 DNA reads TGTGCCAGTAGTAAGACGGCTGGAAACACCATATATTTT.

The V gene is TRBV28, the J gene TRBJ1-6; 7 bases fit TRBD1. The V and J ends lost 4 bases and 10 bases, in that order; junction bases with no gene match: 13. The CDR3 has 16 residues. Germline V CDR1 and CDR2: MDHEN, SYDVKM. The CDR3, as DNA: TGTGCCAGCAGTTCCTCATCTCAGGGGGAGAGGTCACCCCTCCACTTT. Protein: CASSSSSQGERSPLHF.

The V call is TRBV7-8, the J call TRBJ2-5; 8 nucleotides agree with TRBD1. This CDR3 spans 14 amino acids. In germline, CDR1 is SGHVS, CDR2 FQNEAQ. The V gene end was trimmed by 2 bases and the J gene end by 5 bases; junction bases not matched to a gene: 4. CDR3 loop: CASSLSRGLETQYF. In nucleotides, the CDR3 is TGTGCCAGCAGCTTATCCAGGGGGCTGGAGACCCAGTACTTC.

The sample holds many counts of this clone. The chain combines TRBV20-1 with TRBJ2-7; 10 nucleotides line up with TRBD1. V trimming: 3 bases; J trimming: 4 bases; junction bases outside the gene matches: 9. The germline CDR1 and CDR2 sequences are DFQATT and SNEGSKA (reference sequence). The CDR3 covers 15 residues. CDR3 nucleotides: TGCAGTGCTAGTAGAAGACAGGGGGCGAGTTACGAGCAGTACTTC. Its translation is CSASRRQGASYEQYF.

This chain connects TRBV19 to TRBJ1-2; D remains ambiguous. Germline lookup yields CDR1 LNHDA and CDR2 SQIVND (reference sequence). Deletions cut 5 bases from V and 7 bases from J, with 11 bases between. The CDR3 sequence is 12 residues long. In nucleotides, the CDR3 is TGTGCCAGTAGTGTGGGTATCGGTGGCTACACCTTC. This gives the protein CASSVGIGGYTF.

The chain is built from TRBV28 and TRBJ1-1; D unclear. In germline, CDR1 is MDHEN, CDR2 SYDVKM. V dropped 6 bases and J dropped 0 bases, with 8 bases sitting between them. The CDR3 loop spans 13 amino acids. CDR3 in amino acids: CASSVPLNTEAFF. CDR3 nucleotide sequence: TGTGCCAGCAGCGTCCCTTTGAACACTGAAGCTTTCTTT.

The chain couples TRBV5-1 to TRBJ2-7, with D possibly matching TRBD2 (5 bases). This CDR3 comprises 17 residues. Germline values: CDR1 SGHRS, CDR2 YFSETQ. V shed 1 base and J shed 0 bases, with 17 bases lying between them. The CDR3 loop reads CASSLTPEGRDSYEQYF. CDR3 DNA sequence: TGCGCCAGCAGCTTGACGCCCGAGGGAAGGGACTCCTACGAGCAGTACTTC.

The CDR3 loop is CASSQGGTELVTQYF. The CDR3 nucleotides read TGTGCCAGCAGCCAGGGGGGGACAGAACTTGTTACGCAGTATTTT. J is TRBJ2-3 and V is TRBV4-2, with D perhaps given as TRBD1 or TRBD2 (7 bases each). The ends were cut back, 3 bases at V and 8 bases at J, with 18 bases in the middle. The CDR3 contains 15 residues. Germline CDR1 LGHNA, CDR2 YNFKEQ.

The chain uses TRBV29-1 and TRBJ2-1; 10 nucleotides match TRBD1. In germline, CDR1 is SQVTM, CDR2 ANQGSEA. The trim removed 7 bases at V and 6 bases at J, leaving 9 bases unmatched. This CDR3 comprises 14 residues. CDR3 DNA: TGCAGCGAACAAACCGGACAGGGGGTCAATGAGCAGTTCTTC. This codes for CSEQTGQGVNEQFF.

This chain uses TRBV19 with TRBJ1-1; D perhaps matches TRBD1 (6 bases). V was clipped by 7 bases and J by 0 bases, with 12 bases between them. Per germline, CDR1 LNHDA and CDR2 SQIVND (reference sequence). The CDR3 sequence is 14 residues long. CDR3 region: CASTTQGMNTEAFF. The DNA of the CDR3 is TGTGCCAGTACCACACAGGGCATGAACACTGAAGCTTTCTTT. Complete variable domain (other parts from reference TRBV19 and TRBJ1-1): DGGITQSPKYLFRKEGQNVTLSCEQNLNHDAMYWYRQDPGQGLRLIYYSQIVNDFQKGDIAEGYSVSREKKESFPLTVTSAQKNPTAFYLCASTTQGMNTEAFFGQGTRLTVV.

About this clone: One junction end does not reproduce the germline sequence, and a read error may be involved. The chain carries TRBV7-8 and TRBJ2-1, with TRBD1 matching 7 bases. The CDR3 spans 17 residues. Germline values: CDR1 SGHVS, CDR2 FQNEAQ. CDR3 DNA sequence: TGTGCCAGCAGCCCCTCGCAGGCGAGGGGGCGATACAGTGAGCAGTTCTTC. Residues: CASSPSQARGRYSEQFF. Full variable domain (remainder filled in from reference TRBV7-8 and TRBJ2-1): GAGVSQSPRYKVAKRGQDVALRCDPISGHVSLFWYQQALGQGPEFLTYFQNEAQLDKSGLPSDRFFAERPEGSVSTLKIQRTQQEDSAVYLCASSPSQARGRYSEQFFGPGTRLTVL.

V usage is TRBV4-3 and J usage is TRBJ1-1, with 7 positions matching TRBD1. Germline values: CDR1 LGHNA, CDR2 YSLEER. The CDR3 extends over 15 amino acids. V trimming: 7 bases; J trimming: 5 bases; junction bases outside the gene matches: 13. CDR3 in amino acids: CASTTTPTGETEAFF. CDR3 nucleotide sequence: TGCGCCAGCACCACAACCCCCACAGGGGAGACTGAAGCTTTCTTT.

The gene calls are TRBV7-9 and TRBJ1-4, with D possibly being TRBD1 (5 bases). Germline V lookup: CDR1 SEHNR, CDR2 FQNEAQ (reference sequence). CDR3 length: 14 residues. Trimming left V 0 bases short and J 3 bases short, with 5 bases between. CDR3 nucleotide sequence: TGTGCCAGCAGCTTAGCGGGGCCTAATGAAAAACTGTTTTTT. This encodes CASSLAGPNEKLFF.

The chain employs TRBV7-9 and TRBJ2-3, with D perhaps TRBD1 (6 bases). The V gene's germline CDR1 is SEHNR and CDR2 FQNEAQ (reference sequence). The germline V and J ends were trimmed by 3 bases and 1 base, with 11 bases remaining between them. The CDR3 covers 15 residues. The CDR3 here is CASSFYRQGTDTQYF. The CDR3 DNA sequence: TGTGCCAGCAGCTTTTACCGACAGGGCACAGATACGCAGTATTTT.

This chain joins TRBV10-3 and TRBJ1-1; D gene uncertain. Germline V gene lookup returns CDR1 ENHRY and CDR2 SYGVKD. The V end lost 2 bases, the J end lost 5 bases, and 15 bases lay between the germline ends. This CDR3 has 15 amino acids. This CDR3 reads CAISETSRGGTEAFF. The CDR3 DNA reads TGTGCCATCAGTGAGACCAGTAGAGGAGGGACTGAAGCTTTCTTT.

The chain combines TRBV11-2 with TRBJ2-6; 10 bases line up with TRBD1. The V gene end was trimmed by 1 base and the J gene end by 2 bases; junction bases not matched to a gene: 5. Germline CDR1 reads SGHAT; CDR2 reads FQNNGV. CDR3 size: 18 residues. The CDR3 region is CASSLGDRGRTGANVLTF. The CDR3 DNA reads as TGTGCCAGCAGCTTAGGAGACAGGGGGCGGACTGGGGCCAACGTCCTGACTTTC.

The chain has TRBV9 and TRBJ1-3; a weak D match, TRBD1 (6 bases). V lost 2 bases and J lost 1, with 10 bases in between. The CDR3 is made up of 15 amino acids. Looked up from germline, CDR1 is SGDLS and CDR2 is YYNGEE. The CDR3 spells CASSVQGGSGNTIYF. The CDR3 coding sequence is TGTGCCAGCAGCGTCCAAGGGGGTTCTGGAAACACCATATATTTT.